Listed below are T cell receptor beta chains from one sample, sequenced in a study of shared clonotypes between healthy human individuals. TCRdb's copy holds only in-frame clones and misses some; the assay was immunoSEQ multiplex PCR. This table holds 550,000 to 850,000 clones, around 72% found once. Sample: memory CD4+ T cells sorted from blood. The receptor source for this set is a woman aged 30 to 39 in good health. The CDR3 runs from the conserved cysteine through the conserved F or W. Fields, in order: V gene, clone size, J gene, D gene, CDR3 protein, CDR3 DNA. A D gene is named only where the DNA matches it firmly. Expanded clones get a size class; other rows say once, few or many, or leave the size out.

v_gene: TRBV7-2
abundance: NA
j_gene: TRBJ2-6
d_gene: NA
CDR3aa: CASSLFMGSGANVLTF
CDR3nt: TGTGCCAGCAGCTTATTTATGGGGTCTGGGGCCAACGTCCTGACTTTC

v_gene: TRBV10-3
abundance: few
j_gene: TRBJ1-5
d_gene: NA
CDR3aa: CAISVQENQPQHF
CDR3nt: TGTGCCATCAGTGTTCAGGAAAATCAGCCCCAGCATTTT

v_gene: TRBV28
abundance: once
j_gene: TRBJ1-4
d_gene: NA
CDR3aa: CASSSLRRDFSNEKLFF
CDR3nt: TGTGCCAGCAGTAGCCTACGCCGGGACTTTAGTAATGAAAAACTGTTTTTT

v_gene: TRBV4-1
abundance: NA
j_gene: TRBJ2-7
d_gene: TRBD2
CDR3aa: CASSQFALAGTSPYEQYF
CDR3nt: TGCGCCAGCAGCCAGTTCGCATTAGCGGGTACAAGCCCCTACGAGCAGTACTTC

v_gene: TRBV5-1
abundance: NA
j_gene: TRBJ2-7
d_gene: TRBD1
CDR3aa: CASSFFEGQGSEQYF
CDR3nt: TGCGCCAGCAGCTTTTTTGAGGGACAGGGGTCCGAGCAGTACTTC

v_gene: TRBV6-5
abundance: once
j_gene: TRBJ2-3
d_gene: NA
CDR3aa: CASSPPGGYTDTQYF
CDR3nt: TGTGCCAGCAGTCCCCCCGGGGGATACACAGATACGCAGTATTTT

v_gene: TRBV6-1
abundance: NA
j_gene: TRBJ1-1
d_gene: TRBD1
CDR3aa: CASSLDRGGTEAFF
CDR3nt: TGTGCCAGCAGTCTGGACAGGGGGGGAACTGAAGCTTTCTTT

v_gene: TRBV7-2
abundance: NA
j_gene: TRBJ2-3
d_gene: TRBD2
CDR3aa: CASSPLAGGTDTQYF
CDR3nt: TGTGCCAGCAGCCCACTAGCGGGAGGGACAGATACGCAGTATTTT

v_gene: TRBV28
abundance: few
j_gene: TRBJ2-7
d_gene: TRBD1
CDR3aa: CASTRGQGAHEQYF
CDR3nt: TGTGCCAGCACAAGGGGACAGGGGGCCCACGAGCAGTACTTC

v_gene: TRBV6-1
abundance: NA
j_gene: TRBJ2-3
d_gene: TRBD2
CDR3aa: CASSLAGASTDTQYF
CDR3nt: TGTGCCAGCAGTCTAGCGGGTGCTAGCACAGATACGCAGTATTTT

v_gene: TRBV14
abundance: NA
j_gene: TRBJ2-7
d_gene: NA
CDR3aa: CASSQTGTITYEQYF
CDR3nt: TGTGCCAGCAGTCAGACCGGGACAATCACCTACGAGCAGTACTTC

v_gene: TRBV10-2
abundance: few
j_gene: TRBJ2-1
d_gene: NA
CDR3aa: CASSRGGTRLNEQFF
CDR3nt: TGCGCCAGCTCCCGAGGCGGGACCCGTCTCAATGAGCAGTTCTTC